This TCR beta chain is from a study of graft-versus-host responses after intestinal transplantation. Study at large: Each patient got anti-thymocyte globulin induction, then tacrolimus and steroids for around three years.

V was shortened by 2 bases and J by 0 bases, with 17 bases between the two germline ends. The CDR3 runs to 18 residues. Germline CDR1 reads PRHDT; CDR2 reads FYEKMQ (reference sequence). Notes on this clone: The antigen remains unidentified.

Findings and caveats of the study: Detected in recipient marrow were GvH clones, some of which were first observed in ileum or blood.

Sequencing used immunoSEQ multiplex PCR; TCRdb keeps in-frame clones, though not all of them. The sample shows 75,000 to 100,000 clones, around nine tenths of them seen only once. The rearrangement joins TRBV13 to TRBJ1-3, with D unresolved. The sequencing used PBMCs, collected roughly 410 days after intestinal transplant. The receptor comes from a human patient who received an intestinal transplant, so some T cells may come from the graft donor. The CDR3 bases are TGTGCCAGCAGCTTACCTACGTGGGCCTCCACCTCTGGAAACACCATATATTTT. It yields the protein CASSLPTWASTSGNTIYF.